The 25 T cell receptor beta chains reported below all come from one sample, sequenced in a study of blood T cells in healthy people across ages. Sample-barcoded 5' priming and a J-beta primer mix drove a second PCR of roughly 7 to 11 cycles. TCRdb used MiXCR to reprocess the 5' RACE reads, holding one entry per CDR3 protein. The data contain 850,000 to 1,000,000 distinct CDR3 sequences, roughly 48% of them seen just once; the ten biggest clones take up 13%. Sequenced: blood. These receptors all stem from a man aged 25 to 45 in good health.

The table lists this clonotype with many counts. The J gene is TRBJ2-5, the V gene TRBV12-3 or TRBV12-4; the D gene is possibly TRBD1 (5 bases). V lost 1 base and J 1 base, leaving 7 bases between the germline ends. The CDR3 sequence is 14 residues long. The CDR3 spells CASSLGQSQETQYF. In DNA, the CDR3 is TGTGCCAGCAGTTTAGGACAGTCCCAAGAGACCCAGTACTTC.

J is TRBJ2-1 and V is TRBV7-9, with D possibly being TRBD2 (5 bases). The CDR3 runs 16 residues. Looked up from germline, CDR1 is SEHNR and CDR2 is FQNEAQ (reference sequence). Trimming cost V 0 bases and J 4 bases, with 13 bases left between them. CDR3 sequence reads: CASSLALATTYNEQFF. The DNA for the CDR3 is TGTGCCAGCAGCTTAGCGCTAGCTACTACTTACAATGAGCAGTTCTTC.

The chain employs TRBV12-3 or TRBV12-4 and TRBJ2-5; no clear D gene. Near its end, the DNA agrees better with TRBJ2-7, so the J call may be wrong. This CDR3 has 14 residues. CDR3 in DNA: TGTGCCAGCAGCCCAATGGTGGGCCAATACGAGCAGTACTTC. It translates to CASSPMVGQYEQYF.

The rearrangement uses TRBV4-1 and TRBJ2-7; maybe TRBD2 (6 bases). V was trimmed by 0 bases and J by 8 bases, leaving 23 bases between them. This CDR3 is 17 amino acids long. Germline-derived CDR1 and CDR2 are MGHRA and YSYEKL. The CDR3, as DNA: TGCGCCAGCAGCCAAGAGTCTGGGGGGAAGTCCTACAATAAGCAGTACTTC. Its translation: CASSQESGGKSYNKQYF.

This clonotype appeared a few times. The rearrangement uses TRBV5-6 and TRBJ2-4; tentatively, D is TRBD1 (7 bases). The CDR3 runs to 18 residues. Germline values: CDR1 SGHDT, CDR2 YYEEEE. The V end was cut by 2 bases, the J end by 9 bases, with 27 bases between. The CDR3 here is CASSLIYRGGGAVGIQYF. CDR3 coding DNA: TGTGCCAGCAGCTTAATCTACAGGGGAGGAGGCGCGGTGGGCATTCAGTACTTC.

The rearrangement joins TRBV9 to TRBJ1-1; a weak D match, TRBD1 (6 bases). This CDR3 has 19 amino acids. Per the germline V gene, CDR1 is SGDLS and CDR2 is YYNGEE. V was shortened by 0 bases and J by 7 bases, with 28 bases between the two germline ends. CDR3 bases: TGTGCCAGCAGCGTAGAGGGACAATGGATCTTAAGGGGTTTGAATGAAGCTTTCTTT. Translating it yields CASSVEGQWILRGLNEAFF.

This sequence joins TRBV12-3 or TRBV12-4 and TRBJ2-5, with D perhaps matching TRBD1 (5 bases). The V gene lost 6 bases and the J gene lost 4 bases, with 12 bases spanning the gap. The CDR3 length is 13 residues. CDR3 sequence: CASSGSRVETQYF. The CDR3 DNA sequence: TGTGCCAGCAGCGGATCCAGGGTAGAGACCCAGTACTTC.

This clonotype has just a few counts. The chain joins TRBV5-1 to TRBJ2-7; a weak D match, TRBD1 (6 bases). CDR3 length equals 15 residues. The V end was cut by 2 bases, the J end by 2 bases, with 14 bases between. The germline V gene encodes CDR1 SGHRS and CDR2 YFSETQ. In nucleotides, the CDR3 is TGCGCCAGCAGCTTACTGCAGGGGAACACCTACGAGCAGTACTTC. It translates to CASSLLQGNTYEQYF.

This clonotype was observed many times. The chain couples TRBV20-1 to TRBJ2-7; 8 bases match TRBD2. V shed 5 bases and J 2 bases; nucleotides not matched to a gene: 8. The CDR3 runs 14 residues. CDR1 DFQATT and CDR2 SNEGSKA come from the germline V gene (reference sequence). The CDR3, as DNA: TGCAGTGCTGCCTCAGCGGGAGACCCCTACGAGCAGTACTTC. Translated, it gives CSAASAGDPYEQYF.

This chain uses TRBV10-3 with TRBJ1-1, with D perhaps TRBD1 (5 bases). Germline values: CDR1 ENHRY, CDR2 SYGVKD. Trimming left V 6 bases short and J 5 bases short, with 13 bases between. This CDR3 spans 13 amino acids. This CDR3 reads CAISAGTSTEAFF. As DNA, the CDR3 is TGTGCCATCAGCGCAGGGACCTCGACTGAAGCTTTCTTT.

Only a few counts were recorded for this clonotype. V usage is TRBV4-2 and J usage is TRBJ1-1; no reliable D call. This CDR3 has 16 residues. The ends were cut back, 0 bases at V and 1 base at J, with 12 bases in the middle. Germline lookup yields CDR1 LGHNA and CDR2 YNFKEQ. This CDR3 is CASSQDRRAGNTEAFF. DNA for the CDR3: TGTGCCAGCAGCCAAGATAGGAGGGCTGGGAACACTGAAGCTTTCTTT.

This rearrangement joins TRBV7-4 to TRBJ2-7, with TRBD1 matching over 8 bases. Germline CDR1 is SGHVT and CDR2 is SQSDAQ. Losses at the gene ends were 4 bases for V and 2 bases for J; bases not matched to a gene: 25. This CDR3 spans 21 amino acids. The CDR3 DNA is TGTGCCAGCAGCTGTAAGAGAAGCGTACAGGGGGTGAGACCGGCAACCTACGAGCAGTACTTC. Translated: CASSCKRSVQGVRPATYEQYF.

The CDR3 DNA follows: TGCAGCGTTTCGGCTAGCGGGGGCCCAGAGCAGTACAATGAGCAGTTCTTC. Translation: CSVSASGGPEQYNEQFF. The chain couples TRBV29-1 to TRBJ2-1, with 10 bases aligning to TRBD2. The germline V gene has CDR1 SQVTM and CDR2 ANQGSEA. This CDR3 spans 17 amino acids. The V segment lost 5 bases and the J segment 4 bases; nucleotides outside the gene matches: 14.

The genes are TRBV20-1 and TRBJ2-5; 7 bases match TRBD2. Germline V gene lookup returns CDR1 DFQATT and CDR2 SNEGSKA (reference sequence). CDR3 length: 16 residues. V trimming: 1 base; J trimming: 3 bases; junction bases outside the gene matches: 11. The DNA for the CDR3 is TGCAGTGCTAGAGTTTCCCGGAGCGCGGGGGAAGAGACCCAGTACTTC. Residues: CSARVSRSAGEETQYF.

This clonotype occurred a few times. The chain recombines TRBV7-2 with TRBJ2-2; TRBD1 is a possible D gene (6 bases). Trimming pared 0 bases from V and 5 bases from J, leaving 10 bases between. Germline-derived CDR1 and CDR2 are SGHTA and FQGNSA. This CDR3 comprises 15 residues. The CDR3 DNA follows: TGTGCCAGCAGCTTAGCCGGGACAAGGACCGGGGAGCTGTTTTTT. Translation: CASSLAGTRTGELFF.

This clonotype showed up just once. V is TRBV7-3 and J is TRBJ2-1; TRBD1 agrees at 7 bases. Germline loops: CDR1 SGHTA, CDR2 FQGTGA. Germline trimming cut 5 bases from V and 6 bases from J; bases unmatched to any gene: 7. The CDR3 spans 14 residues. CDR3 DNA sequence: TGTGCCAGCAGCACGACAGGGACGGGCAATGAGCAGTTCTTC. Translation gives CASSTTGTGNEQFF.

The V gene is TRBV20-1, the J gene TRBJ1-2; D may be TRBD1 (5 bases). The V end lost 1 base, the J end lost 4 bases, and 13 bases lay between the germline ends. This CDR3 has 14 residues. Germline V gene sequence: CDR1 DFQATT, CDR2 SNEGSKA (reference sequence). The CDR3 DNA is TGCAGTGCTAGAGTGAGGTCGGGGGGCTATGGCTACACCTTC. Translating gives CSARVRSGGYGYTF.

CDR3 residues: CASSLGQLISSPLHF. The CDR3 DNA is TGTGCCAGCAGTTTAGGTCAGCTTATAAGTTCACCCCTCCACTTT. V and J are TRBV12-3 or TRBV12-4 and TRBJ1-6, with unresolved D. This CDR3 region has 15 residues. V was clipped by 1 base and J by 9 bases, with 13 bases between them.

This clonotype turned up a few times. The chain employs TRBV20-1 and TRBJ1-2, with D maybe TRBD1 (5 bases). The CDR3 consists of 13 residues. Trimming shortened V by 6 bases and J by 3 bases, and 14 bases separated the two germline ends. The germline V gene has CDR1 DFQATT and CDR2 SNEGSKA (reference sequence). CDR3: CSAARGTDYGYTF. The CDR3 coding sequence is TGCAGTGCCGCGAGGGGTACTGACTATGGCTACACCTTC.

A few counts support this clonotype. The chain couples TRBV5-1 to TRBJ1-1; 11 nucleotides match TRBD1. Germline assignment: CDR1 SGHRS and CDR2 YFSETQ. The CDR3 runs 16 residues. Trimming cost V 2 bases and J 4 bases; bases outside gene matches: 7. CDR3 in amino acids: CASSFMGQGESTEAFF. The CDR3 DNA is TGCGCCAGCAGCTTCATGGGACAGGGGGAAAGCACTGAAGCTTTCTTT.

The chain joins TRBV6-2 or TRBV6-3 to TRBJ1-5, with 7 bases that match TRBD1. J was trimmed by 0 bases and V by 6 bases; bases with no gene match: 8. This CDR3 is built from 16 residues. Germline CDR1 is MNHEY and CDR2 is SVGEGT. CDR3 sequence reads: CASSWQGGYSNQPQHF. CDR3 nucleotides: TGTGCCAGCAGCTGGCAGGGGGGGTATAGCAATCAGCCCCAGCATTTT.

This clonotype came up once. The chain carries TRBV3-1 and TRBJ2-7, with a possible D match to TRBD2 (5 bases). The CDR3 contains 13 residues. Germline V gene data show CDR1 as LGHDT and CDR2 as YNNKEL (reference sequence). V gave up 1 base and J gave up 3 bases, with 7 bases separating them. This chain's CDR3 is CASSQGLIYEQYF. Here the CDR3 DNA reads TGTGCCAGCAGCCAAGGACTAATCTACGAGCAGTACTTC.

This clonotype was seen just once. The genes are TRBV2 and TRBJ2-5, with a weak D call TRBD2 (6 bases). The better agreement between TRBJ2-7 and the DNA end casts doubt on the J call. From germline, CDR1 is SNHLY and CDR2 FYNNEI. This CDR3 has 12 amino acids. DNA of the CDR3: TGTGCCAGCCATAGCGGTTCCTACGAGCAGTACTTC. It is translated as CASHSGSYEQYF.

This clonotype has just a few counts. The chain carries TRBV12-5 and TRBJ2-1; 10 bases match TRBD2. CDR3 size: 14 residues. V gave up 6 bases and J gave up 2 bases; unmatched junction bases: 1. Germline V CDR1 and CDR2: LGHNT, FRNRAP. CDR3 loop: CASGSGGAYNEQFF. The CDR3 coding sequence is TGTGCTAGTGGCAGCGGGGGGGCCTACAATGAGCAGTTCTTC.

The chain uses TRBV7-9 and TRBJ1-2; TRBD1 matches 7 bases. CDR1 SEHNR and CDR2 FQNEAQ come from the germline V gene (reference sequence). CDR3 size: 14 residues. The ends lost 5 bases at V and 8 bases at J; junction bases unmatched: 11. The CDR3 DNA is TGTGCCAGCAGCCGCCCTACAGGGGCTCAGGGCTACACCTTC. Translating gives CASSRPTGAQGYTF.